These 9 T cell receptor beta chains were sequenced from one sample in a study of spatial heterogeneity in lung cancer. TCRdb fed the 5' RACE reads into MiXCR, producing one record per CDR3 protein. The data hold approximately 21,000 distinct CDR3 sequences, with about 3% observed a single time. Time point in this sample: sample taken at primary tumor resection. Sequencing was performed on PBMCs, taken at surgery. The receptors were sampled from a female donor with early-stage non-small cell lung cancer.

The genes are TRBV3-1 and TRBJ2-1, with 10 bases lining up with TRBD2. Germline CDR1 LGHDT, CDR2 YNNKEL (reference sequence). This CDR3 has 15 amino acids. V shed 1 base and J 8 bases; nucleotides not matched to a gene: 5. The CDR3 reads CASSQVAGGGDEQFF. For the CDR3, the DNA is TGTGCCAGCAGCCAAGTAGCGGGAGGTGGAGATGAGCAGTTCTTC.

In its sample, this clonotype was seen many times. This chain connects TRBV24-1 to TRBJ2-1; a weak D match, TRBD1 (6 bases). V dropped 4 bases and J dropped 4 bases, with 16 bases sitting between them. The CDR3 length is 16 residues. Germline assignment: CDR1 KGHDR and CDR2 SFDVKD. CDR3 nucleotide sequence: TGTGCCACCAGTGACGCCTCGGCAGGGGAGTACAATGAGCAGTTCTTC. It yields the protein CATSDASAGEYNEQFF.

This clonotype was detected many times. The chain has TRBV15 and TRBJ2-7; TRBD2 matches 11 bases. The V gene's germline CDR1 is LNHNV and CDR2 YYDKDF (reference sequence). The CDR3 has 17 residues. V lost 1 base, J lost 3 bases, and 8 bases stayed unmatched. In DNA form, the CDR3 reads TGTGCCACCAGCAGAGCTGCCGGGACTAGCGGAGACTACGAGCAGTACTTC. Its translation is CATSRAAGTSGDYEQYF.

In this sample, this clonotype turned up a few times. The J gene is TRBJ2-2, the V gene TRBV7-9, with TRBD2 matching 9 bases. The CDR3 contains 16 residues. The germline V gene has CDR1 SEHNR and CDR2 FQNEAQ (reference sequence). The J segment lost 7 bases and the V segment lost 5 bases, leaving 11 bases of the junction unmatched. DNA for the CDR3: TGTGCCAGCAGCCAGCCGGTGACTAGCGGTATCGGGGAGCTGTTTTTT. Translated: CASSQPVTSGIGELFF.

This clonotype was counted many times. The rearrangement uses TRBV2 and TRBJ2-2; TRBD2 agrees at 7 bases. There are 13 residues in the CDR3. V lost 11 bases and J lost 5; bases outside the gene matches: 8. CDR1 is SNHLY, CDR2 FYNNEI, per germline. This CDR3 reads CASGGGGTGELFF. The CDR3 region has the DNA TGTGCCTCAGGCGGGGGTGGAACCGGGGAGCTGTTTTTT.

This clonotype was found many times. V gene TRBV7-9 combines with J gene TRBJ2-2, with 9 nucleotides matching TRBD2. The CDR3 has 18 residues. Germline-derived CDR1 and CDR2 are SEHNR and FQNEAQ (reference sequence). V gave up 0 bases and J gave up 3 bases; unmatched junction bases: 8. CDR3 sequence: CASSLAFSGSGYTGELFF. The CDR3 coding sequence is TGTGCCAGCAGCTTAGCGTTTAGCGGGAGCGGTTACACCGGGGAGCTGTTTTTT.

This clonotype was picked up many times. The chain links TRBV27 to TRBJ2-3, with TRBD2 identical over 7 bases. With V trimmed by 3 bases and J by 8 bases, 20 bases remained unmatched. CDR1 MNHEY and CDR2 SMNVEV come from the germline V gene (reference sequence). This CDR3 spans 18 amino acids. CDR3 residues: CASSFGQGGGRAPRTQYF. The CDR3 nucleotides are TGTGCCAGCAGTTTCGGGCAGGGTGGAGGGAGGGCCCCTCGTACGCAGTATTTT.

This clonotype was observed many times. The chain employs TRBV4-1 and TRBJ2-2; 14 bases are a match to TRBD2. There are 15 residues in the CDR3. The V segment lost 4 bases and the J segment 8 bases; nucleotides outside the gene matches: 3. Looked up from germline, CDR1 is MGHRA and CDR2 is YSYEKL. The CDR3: CASSRLAGGAGELFF. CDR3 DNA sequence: TGCGCCAGCAGCCGACTAGCGGGAGGGGCAGGGGAGCTGTTTTTT.

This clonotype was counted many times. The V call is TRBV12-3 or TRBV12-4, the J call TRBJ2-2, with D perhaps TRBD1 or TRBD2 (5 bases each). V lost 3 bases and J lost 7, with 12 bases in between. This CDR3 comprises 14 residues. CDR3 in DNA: TGTGCCAGCAGTTTCGGGGACCCCGTCGGGGAGCTGTTTTTT. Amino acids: CASSFGDPVGELFF.